This TCR beta chain derives from a study of cytomegalovirus exposure and HLA in healthy donors. Study findings and constraints: Reports indicated that the classifier achieved high specificity and sensitivity in diagnosing cytomegalovirus status. Researchers reported that a few CMV-associated chains were confirmed in vitro as CMV antigen-specific.

Germline V gives CDR1 LNHDA, CDR2 SQIVND (reference sequence). The V gene lost 3 bases and the J gene lost 8 bases, with 14 bases spanning the gap. This CDR3 spans 14 amino acids. A multiplex PCR was run with 60 Vbeta primers and 13 Jbeta primers. This table comes from immunoSEQ multiplex PCR, and its TCRdb copy is limited to in-frame clones, with some not included. Among approximately 100,000 clones listed, approximately 70% were seen once. Of note for this clone: What it binds is not known.

The sequenced material came from PBMCs. This sequence originates from a man younger than 40 in good health and CMV-seropositive. The V and J genes are TRBV19 and TRBJ2-1; maybe TRBD2 (5 bases). The CDR3 region is CASSILVTTHEQFF. The CDR3 DNA sequence: TGTGCCAGTAGTATTTTGGTGACTACCCATGAGCAGTTCTTC.